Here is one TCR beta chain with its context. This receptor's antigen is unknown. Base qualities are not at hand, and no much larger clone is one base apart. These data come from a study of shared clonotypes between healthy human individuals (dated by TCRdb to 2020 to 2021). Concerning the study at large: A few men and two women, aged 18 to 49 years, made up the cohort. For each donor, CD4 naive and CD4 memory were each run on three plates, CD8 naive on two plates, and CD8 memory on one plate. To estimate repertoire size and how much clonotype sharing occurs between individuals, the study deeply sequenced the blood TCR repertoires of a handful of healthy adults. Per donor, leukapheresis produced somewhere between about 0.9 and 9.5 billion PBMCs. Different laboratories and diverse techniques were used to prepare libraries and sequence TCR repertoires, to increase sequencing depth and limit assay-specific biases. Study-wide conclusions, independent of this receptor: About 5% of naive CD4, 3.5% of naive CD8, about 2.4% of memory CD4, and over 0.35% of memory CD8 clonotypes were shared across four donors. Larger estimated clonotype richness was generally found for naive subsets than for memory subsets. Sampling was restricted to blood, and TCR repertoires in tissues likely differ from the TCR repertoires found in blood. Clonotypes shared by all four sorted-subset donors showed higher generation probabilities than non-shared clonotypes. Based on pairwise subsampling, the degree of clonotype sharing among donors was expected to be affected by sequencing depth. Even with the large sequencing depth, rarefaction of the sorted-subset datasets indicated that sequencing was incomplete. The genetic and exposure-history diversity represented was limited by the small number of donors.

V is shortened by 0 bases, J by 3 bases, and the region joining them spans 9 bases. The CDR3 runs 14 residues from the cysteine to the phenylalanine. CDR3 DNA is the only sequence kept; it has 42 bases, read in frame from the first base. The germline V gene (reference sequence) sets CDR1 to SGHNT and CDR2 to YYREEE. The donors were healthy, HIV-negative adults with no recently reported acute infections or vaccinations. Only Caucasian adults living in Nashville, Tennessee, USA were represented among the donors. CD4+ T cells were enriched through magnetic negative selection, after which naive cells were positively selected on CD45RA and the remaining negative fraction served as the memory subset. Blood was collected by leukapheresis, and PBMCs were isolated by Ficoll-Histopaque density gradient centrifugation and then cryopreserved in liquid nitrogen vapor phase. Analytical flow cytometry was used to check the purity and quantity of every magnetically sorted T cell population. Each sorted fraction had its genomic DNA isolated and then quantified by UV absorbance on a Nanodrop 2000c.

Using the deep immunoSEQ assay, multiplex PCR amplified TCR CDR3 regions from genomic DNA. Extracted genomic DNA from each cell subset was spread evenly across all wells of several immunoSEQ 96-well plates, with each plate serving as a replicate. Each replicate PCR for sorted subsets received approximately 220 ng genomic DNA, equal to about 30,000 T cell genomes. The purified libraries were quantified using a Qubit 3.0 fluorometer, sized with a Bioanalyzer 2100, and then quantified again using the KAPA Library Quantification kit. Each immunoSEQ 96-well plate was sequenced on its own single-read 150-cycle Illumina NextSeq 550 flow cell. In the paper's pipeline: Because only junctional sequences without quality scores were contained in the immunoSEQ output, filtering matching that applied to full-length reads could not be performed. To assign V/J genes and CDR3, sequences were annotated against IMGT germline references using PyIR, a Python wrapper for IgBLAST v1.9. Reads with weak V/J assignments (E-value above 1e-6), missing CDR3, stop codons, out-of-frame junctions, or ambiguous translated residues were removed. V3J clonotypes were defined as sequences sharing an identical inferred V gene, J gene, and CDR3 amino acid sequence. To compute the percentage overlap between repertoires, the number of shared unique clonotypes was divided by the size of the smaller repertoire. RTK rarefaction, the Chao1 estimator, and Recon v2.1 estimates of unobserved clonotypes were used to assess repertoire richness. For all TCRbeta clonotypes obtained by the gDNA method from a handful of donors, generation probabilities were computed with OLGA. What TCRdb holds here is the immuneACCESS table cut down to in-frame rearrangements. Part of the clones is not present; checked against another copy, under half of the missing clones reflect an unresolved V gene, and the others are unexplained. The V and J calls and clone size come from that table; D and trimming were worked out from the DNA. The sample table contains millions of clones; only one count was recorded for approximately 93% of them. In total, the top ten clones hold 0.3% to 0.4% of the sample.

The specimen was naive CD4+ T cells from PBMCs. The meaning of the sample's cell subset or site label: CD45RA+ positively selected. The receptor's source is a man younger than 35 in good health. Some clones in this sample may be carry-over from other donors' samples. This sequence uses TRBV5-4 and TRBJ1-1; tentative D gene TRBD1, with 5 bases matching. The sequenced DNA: TGTGCCAGCAGCTTGGAGGGGAGGGACACTGAAGCTTTCTTT. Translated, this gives CASSLEGRDTEAFF.